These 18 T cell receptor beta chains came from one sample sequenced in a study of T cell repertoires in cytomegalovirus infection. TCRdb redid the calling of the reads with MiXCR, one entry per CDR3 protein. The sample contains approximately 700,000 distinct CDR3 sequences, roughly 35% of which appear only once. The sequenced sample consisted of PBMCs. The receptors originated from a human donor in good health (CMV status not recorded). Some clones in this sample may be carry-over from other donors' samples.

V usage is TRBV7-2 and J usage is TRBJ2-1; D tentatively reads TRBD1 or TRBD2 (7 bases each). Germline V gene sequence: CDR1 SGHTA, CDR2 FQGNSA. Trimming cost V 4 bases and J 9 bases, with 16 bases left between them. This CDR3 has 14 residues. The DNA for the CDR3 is TGTGCCAGCAGCTCCCAGGGGGGAGGGTTTGAGCAGTTCTTC. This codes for CASSSQGGGFEQFF.

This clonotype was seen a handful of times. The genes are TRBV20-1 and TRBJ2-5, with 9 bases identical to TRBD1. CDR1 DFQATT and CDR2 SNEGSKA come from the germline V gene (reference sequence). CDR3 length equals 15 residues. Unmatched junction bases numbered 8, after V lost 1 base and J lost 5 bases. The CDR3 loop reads CSARAFATGGETQYF. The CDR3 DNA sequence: TGCAGTGCTAGAGCCTTCGCGACAGGGGGGGAGACCCAGTACTTC.

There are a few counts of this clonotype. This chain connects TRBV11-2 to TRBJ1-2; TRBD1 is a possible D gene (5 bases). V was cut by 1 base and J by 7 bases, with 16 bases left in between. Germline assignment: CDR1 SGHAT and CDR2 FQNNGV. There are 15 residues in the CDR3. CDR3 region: CASSLVFGGPRGYTF. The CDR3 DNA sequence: TGTGCCAGCAGCTTAGTGTTTGGGGGTCCGCGTGGCTACACCTTC.

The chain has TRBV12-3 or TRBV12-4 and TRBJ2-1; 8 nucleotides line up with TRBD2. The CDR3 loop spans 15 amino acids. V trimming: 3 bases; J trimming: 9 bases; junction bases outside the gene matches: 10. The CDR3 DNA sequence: TGTGCCAGCAGTTTTTCGGTCCAGCGGGAGATTGAGCAGTTCTTC. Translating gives CASSFSVQREIEQFF.

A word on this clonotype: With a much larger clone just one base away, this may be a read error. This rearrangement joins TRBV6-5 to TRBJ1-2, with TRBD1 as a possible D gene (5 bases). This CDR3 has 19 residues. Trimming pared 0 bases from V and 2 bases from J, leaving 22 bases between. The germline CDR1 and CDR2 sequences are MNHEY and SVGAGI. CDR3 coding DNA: TGTGCCAGCAGTTACTCGAAAGGTTGGGTGACAGACATAAACTATGGCTACACCTTC. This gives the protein CASSYSKGWVTDINYGYTF.

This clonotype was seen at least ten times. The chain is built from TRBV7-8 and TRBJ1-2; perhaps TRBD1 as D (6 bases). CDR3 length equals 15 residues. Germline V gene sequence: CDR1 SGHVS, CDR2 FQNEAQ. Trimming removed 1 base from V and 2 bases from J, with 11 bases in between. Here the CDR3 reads CASSLEGQPNYGYTF. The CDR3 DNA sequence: TGTGCCAGCAGCTTAGAAGGACAGCCCAACTATGGCTACACCTTC. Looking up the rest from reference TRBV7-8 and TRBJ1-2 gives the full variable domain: GAGVSQSPRYKVAKRGQDVALRCDPISGHVSLFWYQQALGQGPEFLTYFQNEAQLDKSGLPSDRFFAERPEGSVSTLKIQRTQQEDSAVYLCASSLEGQPNYGYTFGSGTRLTVV.

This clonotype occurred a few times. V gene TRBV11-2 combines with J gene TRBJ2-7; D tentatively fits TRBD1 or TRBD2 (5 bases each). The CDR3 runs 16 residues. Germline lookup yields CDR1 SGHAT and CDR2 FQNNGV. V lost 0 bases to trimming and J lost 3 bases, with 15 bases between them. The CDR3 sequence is CASSLEGTGHFYEQYF. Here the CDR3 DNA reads TGTGCCAGCAGCTTAGAGGGGACCGGACATTTCTACGAGCAGTACTTC.

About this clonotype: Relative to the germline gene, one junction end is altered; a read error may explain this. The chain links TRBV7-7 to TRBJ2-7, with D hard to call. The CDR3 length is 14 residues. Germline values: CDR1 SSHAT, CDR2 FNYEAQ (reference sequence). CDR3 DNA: TGTGCTAGCAGCCCCCATAATGAACCCTACGAGCAGTACTTC. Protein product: CASSPHNEPYEQYF.

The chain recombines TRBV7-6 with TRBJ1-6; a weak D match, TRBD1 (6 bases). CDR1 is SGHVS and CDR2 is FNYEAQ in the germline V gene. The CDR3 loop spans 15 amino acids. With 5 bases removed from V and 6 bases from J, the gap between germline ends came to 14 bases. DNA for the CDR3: TGTGCCAGCAGCCCCTTAGGACAGATTAATTCACCCCTCCACTTT. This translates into CASSPLGQINSPLHF.

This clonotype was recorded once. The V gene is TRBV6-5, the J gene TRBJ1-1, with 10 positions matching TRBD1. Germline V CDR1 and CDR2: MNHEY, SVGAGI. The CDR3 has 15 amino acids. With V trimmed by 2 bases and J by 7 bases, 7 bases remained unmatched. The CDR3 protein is CASSYADRGAVEAFF. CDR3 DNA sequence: TGTGCCAGCAGTTACGCGGACAGGGGGGCGGTTGAAGCTTTCTTT.

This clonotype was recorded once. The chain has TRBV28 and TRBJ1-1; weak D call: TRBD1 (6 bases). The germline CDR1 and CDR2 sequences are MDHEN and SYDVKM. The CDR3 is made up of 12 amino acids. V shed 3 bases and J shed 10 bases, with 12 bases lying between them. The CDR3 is CASSFNLRGAFF. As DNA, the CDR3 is TGTGCCAGCAGTTTCAACCTCAGGGGAGCTTTCTTT. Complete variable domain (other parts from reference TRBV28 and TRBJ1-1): DVKVTQSSRYLVKRTGEKVFLECVQDMDHENMFWYRQDPGLGLRLIYFSYDVKMKEKGDIPEGYSVSREKKERFSLILESASTNQTSMYLCASSFNLRGAFFGQGTRLTVV.

The CDR3 reads CASSMGGVETQYF. The CDR3 DNA follows: TGTGCCAGCAGTATGGGGGGTGTAGAGACCCAGTACTTC. The genes are TRBV28 and TRBJ2-5; TRBD2 might be the D (6 bases). V was shortened by 5 bases and J by 4 bases, with 11 bases between the two germline ends. This CDR3 region has 13 residues. Germline V CDR1 and CDR2: MDHEN, SYDVKM.

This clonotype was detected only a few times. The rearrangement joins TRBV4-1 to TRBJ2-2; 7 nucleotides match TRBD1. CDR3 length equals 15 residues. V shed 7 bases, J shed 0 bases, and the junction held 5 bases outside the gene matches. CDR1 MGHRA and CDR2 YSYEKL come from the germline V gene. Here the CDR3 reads CASTRQGPNTGELFF. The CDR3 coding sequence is TGCGCCAGCACGAGACAGGGCCCGAACACCGGGGAGCTGTTTTTT.

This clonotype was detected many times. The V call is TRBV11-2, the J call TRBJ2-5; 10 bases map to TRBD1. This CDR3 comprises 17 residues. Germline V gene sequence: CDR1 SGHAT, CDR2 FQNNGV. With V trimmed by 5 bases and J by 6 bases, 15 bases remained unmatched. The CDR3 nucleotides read TGTGCCAGCAGCCCCGGCCGAGGGGACAGGGGTCAACAGACCCAGTACTTC. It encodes CASSPGRGDRGQQTQYF.

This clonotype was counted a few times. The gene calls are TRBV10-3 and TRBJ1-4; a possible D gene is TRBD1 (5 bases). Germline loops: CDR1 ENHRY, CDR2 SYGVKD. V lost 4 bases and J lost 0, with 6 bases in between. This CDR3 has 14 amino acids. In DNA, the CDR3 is TGTGCCATCAGTGCAGGGTCAACTAATGAAAAACTGTTTTTT. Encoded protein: CAISAGSTNEKLFF.

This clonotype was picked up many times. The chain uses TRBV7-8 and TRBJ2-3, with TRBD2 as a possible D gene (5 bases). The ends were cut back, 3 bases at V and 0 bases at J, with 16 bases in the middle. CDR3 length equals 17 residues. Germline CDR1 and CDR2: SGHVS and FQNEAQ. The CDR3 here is CASSFPLEGTSTDTQYF. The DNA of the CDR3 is TGTGCCAGCAGCTTCCCATTAGAGGGTACAAGCACAGATACGCAGTATTTT.

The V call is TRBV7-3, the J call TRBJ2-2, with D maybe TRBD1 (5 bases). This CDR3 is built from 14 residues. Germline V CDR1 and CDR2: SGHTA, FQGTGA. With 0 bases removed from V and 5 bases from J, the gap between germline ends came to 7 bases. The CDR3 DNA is TGTGCCAGCAGCTTAACCAGGGATACCGGGGAGCTGTTTTTT. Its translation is CASSLTRDTGELFF.

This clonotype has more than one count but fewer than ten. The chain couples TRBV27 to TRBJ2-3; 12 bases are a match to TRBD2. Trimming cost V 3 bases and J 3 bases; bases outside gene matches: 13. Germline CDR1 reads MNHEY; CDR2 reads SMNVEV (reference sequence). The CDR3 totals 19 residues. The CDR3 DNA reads TGTGCCAGCAGTTTTCTAGCGGGGGGGCTTGTGGACGGAACAGATACGCAGTATTTT. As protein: CASSFLAGGLVDGTDTQYF.